The 25 T cell receptor beta chains below all came from one sample that was sequenced in a study of T cell changes during pregnancy in multiple sclerosis. Clones were sequenced by immunoSEQ multiplex PCR, and TCRdb holds only the in-frame ones, with some missing. The table includes over 25,000 clones, 85% to 90% detected once. Sequencing was performed on CD8+ T cells from peripheral blood mononuclear cells, taken before pregnancy. These receptors all stem from a female donor with multiple sclerosis, enrolled in a pregnancy study.

The chain couples TRBV7-9 to TRBJ1-4, with a possible D match to TRBD1 (5 bases). Trimming took 4 bases from V and 4 from J, leaving 19 bases between them. Germline V gene data show CDR1 as SEHNR and CDR2 as FQNEAQ (reference sequence). CDR3 size: 17 residues. Written as DNA, the CDR3 is TGTGCCAGCAGCTCGCTAACCCAGGGTCTGGTTAATGAAAAACTGTTTTTT. Residues: CASSSLTQGLVNEKLFF.

The chain is built from TRBV14 and TRBJ1-1; D is ambiguous. Germline V CDR1 and CDR2: SGHDN, FVKESK. The CDR3 is 13 residues long. Between the trimmed V and J ends, which lost 3 bases and 8 bases, there was a span of 13 bases. The CDR3 protein is CASSHAWTFEAFF. As DNA, the CDR3 is TGTGCCAGCAGCCACGCCTGGACTTTCGAAGCTTTCTTT. Filled out from reference TRBV14 and TRBJ1-1, the complete variable domain reads EAGVTQFPSHSVIEKGQTVTLRCDPISGHDNLYWYRRVMGKEIKFLLHFVKESKQDESGMPNNRFLAERTGGTYSTLKVQPAELEDSGVYFCASSHAWTFEAFFGQGTRLTVV.

The chain has TRBV6-5 and TRBJ1-2, with D maybe TRBD1 (6 bases). The ends were cut back, 5 bases at V and 2 bases at J, with 15 bases in the middle. The CDR3 extends over 15 amino acids. Germline lookup yields CDR1 MNHEY and CDR2 SVGAGI. Here the CDR3 reads CASSPILQGNYGYTF. Written as DNA, the CDR3 is TGTGCCAGCAGTCCTATATTACAGGGAAACTATGGCTACACCTTC.

J is TRBJ2-7 and V is TRBV5-6; 7 nucleotides agree with TRBD1. The CDR3 runs 14 residues. CDR1 is SGHDT, CDR2 YYEEEE, per germline. V lost 4 bases, J lost 4 bases, and 8 bases stayed unmatched. The CDR3 region has the DNA TGTGCCAGCAGCGTCCGGGACAGCCTTTACGAGCAGTACTTC. Protein product: CASSVRDSLYEQYF.

The V call is TRBV7-9, the J call TRBJ1-6, with a weak D call TRBD1 (6 bases). Germline CDR1 SEHNR, CDR2 FQNEAQ (reference sequence). CDR3 length: 15 residues. V lost 4 bases and J lost 6, with 13 bases in between. CDR3 coding DNA: TGTGCCAGCAGCTCCCTTGTAGGGGGTAATTCACCCCTCCACTTT. The encoded protein is CASSSLVGGNSPLHF.

The rearrangement uses TRBV9 and TRBJ1-1; D perhaps matches TRBD1 (6 bases). The CDR3 runs to 14 residues. The V and J ends lost 4 bases and 4 bases respectively, with 14 bases between them. In germline, CDR1 is SGDLS, CDR2 YYNGEE. The CDR3 loop is CASSWGGAPTEAFF. Written as DNA, the CDR3 is TGTGCCAGCAGCTGGGGGGGCGCCCCCACTGAAGCTTTCTTT.

This CDR3 is CASSWPGTGVYYEQYF. CDR3 coding DNA: TGTGCCAGCAGCTGGCCCGGGACAGGGGTCTACTACGAGCAGTACTTC. The chain is built from TRBV7-2 and TRBJ2-7; 10 bases agree with TRBD1. Germline values: CDR1 SGHTA, CDR2 FQGNSA. The CDR3 runs 16 residues. The V gene end was trimmed by 4 bases and the J gene end by 3 bases; junction bases not matched to a gene: 9.

J is TRBJ2-1 and V is TRBV2; TRBD1 aligns across 8 bases. The CDR3 extends over 15 amino acids. The J segment lost 2 bases and the V segment lost 10 bases, leaving 10 bases of the junction unmatched. Germline V lookup: CDR1 SNHLY, CDR2 FYNNEI. The CDR3 protein is CAIYPTGDTYNEQFF. CDR3 DNA: TGTGCCATCTATCCGACAGGGGATACCTACAATGAGCAGTTCTTC.

This clone came up many times. The chain links TRBV6-1 to TRBJ1-4; weak D call: TRBD1 (6 bases). The CDR3 is made up of 14 amino acids. The germline CDR1 and CDR2 sequences are MNHNS and SASEGT. The V and J ends lost 4 bases and 6 bases respectively, with 12 bases between them. The CDR3 loop reads CASSAGTGHEKLFF. The DNA for the CDR3 is TGTGCCAGCAGTGCCGGAACAGGGCATGAAAAACTGTTTTTT.

V is TRBV6-4 and J is TRBJ2-5, with 7 bases lining up with TRBD2. Trimming at V came to 6 bases and at J to 5 bases, leaving 6 bases not matched to a gene. The CDR3 contains 13 residues. Germline CDR1 and CDR2: MRHNA and SNTAGT. Written as DNA, the CDR3 is TGTGCCAGCAGCCGGGAGGCGAAGGAGACCCAGTACTTC. It yields the protein CASSREAKETQYF.

The CDR3 DNA is TGCGCCAGCAGCCAAGTAGCGCTCCGGGGTGAGAATGGCTACACCTTC. Translation gives CASSQVALRGENGYTF. The chain employs TRBV4-3 and TRBJ1-2; D is ambiguous. Trimming took 1 base from V and 6 from J, leaving 18 bases between them. The CDR3 totals 16 residues. From germline, CDR1 is LGHNA and CDR2 YSLEER.

The gene calls are TRBV7-9 and TRBJ1-2; D perhaps matches TRBD1 (6 bases). The CDR3 loop spans 14 amino acids. Germline-derived CDR1 and CDR2 are SEHNR and FQNEAQ (reference sequence). V dropped 5 bases and J dropped 10 bases, with 20 bases sitting between them. CDR3 coding DNA: TGTGCCAGCAGCCTGGTGGGGGCCCGGGAGGACTACACCTTC. Protein: CASSLVGAREDYTF.

V and J are TRBV6-4 and TRBJ2-7; D is perhaps TRBD2 (5 bases). V lost 2 bases to trimming and J lost 6 bases, with 11 bases between them. Germline CDR1 reads MRHNA; CDR2 reads SNTAGT. The CDR3 totals 13 residues. CDR3 nucleotides: TGTGCCAGCAGTGACGGGGAGTTGGGCGAGCAGTACTTC. Translated, it gives CASSDGELGEQYF.

V usage is TRBV10-2 and J usage is TRBJ2-1; no reliable D call. Germline V gene data show CDR1 as WSHSY and CDR2 as SAAADI. V was pared by 7 bases and J by 5 bases, with 6 bases between. This CDR3 is built from 11 residues. Here the CDR3 reads CASTSDNEQFF. The CDR3 coding sequence is TGCGCCAGCACGAGCGACAATGAGCAGTTCTTC.

The chain joins TRBV14 to TRBJ1-2, with 9 bases identical to TRBD1. The CDR3 has 14 residues. CDR1 is SGHDN and CDR2 is FVKESK in the germline V gene. Trimming at V came to 1 base and at J to 7 bases, leaving 4 bases not matched to a gene. CDR3 DNA: TGTGCCAGCAGCCAAGTGGACAGGGGTATTGGCTACACCTTC. Its translation is CASSQVDRGIGYTF.

The rearrangement uses TRBV19 and TRBJ1-5; D is perhaps TRBD1 (5 bases). The length of the CDR3 is 15 residues. Germline loops: CDR1 LNHDA, CDR2 SQIVND (reference sequence). Trimming removed 5 bases at V and 5 bases at J, with 16 bases between. This chain's CDR3 is CASSGIAGWHQPQHF. The CDR3 DNA reads TGTGCCAGTAGTGGGATTGCAGGGTGGCATCAGCCCCAGCATTTT.

This sequence joins TRBV30 and TRBJ2-3; 7 nucleotides match TRBD1. Germline V gene lookup returns CDR1 GTSNPN and CDR2 SVGIG (reference sequence). V lost 2 bases, J lost 2 bases, and 7 bases stayed unmatched. The CDR3 has 15 amino acids. In DNA, the CDR3 is TGTGCCTGGAGTTCCACAGGGGCGGACACAGATACGCAGTATTTT. Residues: CAWSSTGADTDTQYF. Supplemented by reference TRBV30 and TRBJ2-3, the full variable domain reads SQTIHQWPATLVQPVGSPLSLECTVEGTSNPNLYWYRQAAGRGLQLLFYSVGIGQISSEVPQNLSASRPQDRQFILSSKKLLLSDSGFYLCAWSSTGADTDTQYFGPGTRLTVL.

The chain employs TRBV5-1 and TRBJ2-3; 7 positions agree with TRBD2. Looked up from germline, CDR1 is SGHRS and CDR2 is YFSETQ. The CDR3 runs to 15 residues. V was pared by 4 bases and J by 6 bases, with 11 bases of the junction left unmatched. The CDR3 DNA follows: TGCGCCAGCAGCCGACTAGCTCCCTGGAAGGATACGCAGTATTTT. It specifies CASSRLAPWKDTQYF.

The rearrangement joins TRBV6-4 to TRBJ1-6; D is ambiguous. V shed 6 bases and J shed 7 bases, with 16 bases lying between them. The germline gives CDR1 MRHNA, CDR2 SNTAGT. The CDR3 loop spans 15 amino acids. The CDR3 DNA is TGTGCCAGCAGCCCGAGTGGGGAGACAAATTCACCCCTCCACTTT. This codes for CASSPSGETNSPLHF.

Written as DNA, the CDR3 is TGCGCCAGCAGCCAAGGTCCGACAGCCAACACTGAAGCTTTCTTT. This gives the protein CASSQGPTANTEAFF. This chain connects TRBV4-1 to TRBJ1-1; D possibly corresponds to TRBD1 (5 bases). There are 15 residues in the CDR3. Deletions cut 1 base from V and 2 bases from J, with 11 bases between. Germline-derived CDR1 and CDR2 are MGHRA and YSYEKL.

The chain combines TRBV6-5 with TRBJ2-7; the D gene is possibly TRBD2 (6 bases). The CDR3 sequence is 13 residues long. The germline gives CDR1 MNHEY, CDR2 SVGAGI. The V gene lost 2 bases and the J gene lost 3 bases, with 8 bases spanning the gap. The CDR3 DNA follows: TGTGCCAGCAGTTACGGGGGGATCTACGAGCAGTACTTC. Protein: CASSYGGIYEQYF.

This rearrangement joins TRBV9 to TRBJ2-1; D may be TRBD1 (5 bases). CDR3 size: 13 residues. Germline values: CDR1 SGDLS, CDR2 YYNGEE. V was pared by 0 bases and J by 12 bases, with 13 bases between. CDR3 DNA: TGTGCCAGCAGCGTAGGGGGCCAACCCATGCAGTTCTTC. Translated, it gives CASSVGGQPMQFF. The variable domain in full, completed from reference TRBV9 and TRBJ2-1, reads DSGVTQTPKHLITATGQRVTLRCSPRSGDLSVYWYQQSLDQGLQFLIQYYNGEERAKGNILERFSAQQFPDLHSELNLSSLELGDSALYFCASSVGGQPMQFFGPGTRLTVL.

With respect to this clone: The same CDR3 also results from other DNA sequences found in this sample. The genes are TRBV9 and TRBJ2-2; 9 bases agree with TRBD1. CDR1 is SGDLS and CDR2 is YYNGEE in the germline V gene. This CDR3 is built from 15 residues. V lost 2 bases and J lost 4; bases outside the gene matches: 3. The CDR3, as DNA: TGTGCCAGCAGCGTTGAGACAGGGGGCACCGGGGAGCTGTTTTTT. It specifies CASSVETGGTGELFF.

J is TRBJ2-3 and V is TRBV6-1, with D tentatively TRBD1 (6 bases). CDR3 length equals 15 residues. V dropped 2 bases and J dropped 4 bases, with 13 bases sitting between them. Looked up from germline, CDR1 is MNHNS and CDR2 is SASEGT. CDR3 loop: CASSESEQGADTQYF. The DNA for the CDR3 is TGTGCCAGCAGTGAATCGGAACAGGGCGCAGATACGCAGTATTTT.

The genes are TRBV6-5 and TRBJ1-2, with a possible D match to TRBD1 (5 bases). The CDR3 runs 16 residues. V was trimmed by 2 bases and J by 7 bases, leaving 20 bases between them. Germline lookup yields CDR1 MNHEY and CDR2 SVGAGI. CDR3 residues: CASSYGVGGEGSGYTF. The CDR3 DNA is TGTGCCAGCAGTTACGGGGTAGGAGGGGAGGGTAGTGGCTACACCTTC.